The rows below give T cell receptor beta chains drawn from one sample of a study of glioma-infiltrating T cells after dendritic cell vaccination. The data were produced by immunoSEQ multiplex PCR, yet TCRdb's version contains in-frame clones alone and is incomplete. The sample shows more than 60,000 clones, 75% to 85% of them seen only once. The starting material was blood, obtained before dendritic cell vaccination. Source of these receptors: a human donor with glioblastoma. CDR3s include the opening cysteine and the closing phenylalanine or tryptophan. D genes are given only for firm matches. Not every row has a clone size; where given, it reads once, few, many or a size class.

d_gene	abundance	v_gene	j_gene	CDR3aa	CDR3nt
NA	NA	TRBV27	TRBJ1-2	CASSPSTGGFYGYTF	TGTGCCAGCAGTCCATCGACAGGCGGATTCTATGGCTACACCTTC
NA	few	TRBV28	TRBJ1-2	CASSLLEAGYGYTF	TGTGCCAGCAGTTTATTAGAAGCGGGATATGGCTACACCTTC
NA	NA	TRBV4-1	TRBJ1-3	CASSLVQGNTIYF	TGCGCCAGCAGCCTCGTGCAGGGAAACACCATATATTTT
TRBD1	NA	TRBV28	TRBJ1-6	CASSLRQGSSPLHF	TGTGCCAGCAGTTTAAGACAGGGCAGTTCACCCCTCCACTTT
TRBD2	NA	TRBV6-1	TRBJ2-7	CANSLAGGYEQYF	TGTGCCAACTCCCTAGCGGGGGGATACGAGCAGTACTTC
NA	NA	TRBV19	TRBJ2-5	CASSGPDRETQYF	TGTGCCAGTAGTGGACCCGACAGAGAGACCCAGTACTTC
TRBD2	NA	TRBV5-1	TRBJ2-1	CASSLGLGLAGEDEQFF	TGCGCCAGCAGCTTGGGGCTTGGACTAGCGGGGGAAGATGAGCAGTTCTTC
TRBD1	NA	TRBV30	TRBJ1-4	CAWCQGAGEKLFF	TGTGCCTGGTGCCAGGGGGCCGGTGAAAAACTGTTTTTT
NA	once	TRBV29-1	TRBJ2-7	CSVEAPTGNEQYF	TGCAGCGTTGAAGCCCCAACAGGGAACGAGCAGTACTTC
NA	NA	TRBV27	TRBJ2-3	CASSPTRSTQYF	TGTGCCAGCAGCCCAACTAGGTCAACGCAGTATTTT
NA	few	TRBV30	TRBJ2-5	CAWSVRREETQYF	TGTGCCTGGAGTGTACGTCGGGAGGAGACCCAGTACTTC
NA	NA	TRBV4-1	TRBJ2-5	CASSQESGRETQYF	TGCGCCAGCAGCCAAGAGTCAGGGCGCGAGACCCAGTACTTC
TRBD1	NA	TRBV19	TRBJ2-5	CASSATGGETQYF	TGTGCCAGTAGTGCCACAGGGGGAGAGACCCAGTACTTC
NA	NA	TRBV11-2	TRBJ1-1	CASSLHPTGSGTEAFF	TGTGCCAGCAGTCTCCATCCCACAGGGAGTGGCACTGAAGCTTTCTTT
NA	NA	TRBV5-1	TRBJ2-7	CASSTSGVAPYEQYF	TGCGCCAGCAGCACTTCCGGGGTGGCTCCCTACGAGCAGTACTTC
TRBD1	few	TRBV10-3	TRBJ1-4	CAISETGQGGNEKLFF	TGTGCCATCAGTGAGACGGGACAGGGAGGGAATGAAAAACTGTTTTTT
TRBD1	NA	TRBV27	TRBJ2-7	CASKKAGGYEQYF	TGTGCCAGCAAGAAAGCAGGGGGCTACGAGCAGTACTTC
NA	NA	TRBV5-1	TRBJ2-5	CASSSPGLETQYF	TGCGCCAGCAGCTCCCCAGGGTTAGAGACCCAGTACTTC
NA	NA	TRBV4-1	TRBJ1-3	CASSLNGVSGNTIYF	TGCGCCAGCAGCCTAAACGGGGTATCTGGAAACACCATATATTTT
TRBD1	NA	TRBV14	TRBJ2-7	CASSPVGQGLYEQYF	TGTGCCAGCAGCCCCGTTGGACAGGGTCTCTACGAGCAGTACTTC